These 8 T cell receptor beta chains were sequenced from one sample in a study of spatial heterogeneity in lung cancer. Each CDR3 protein is one row after TCRdb ran MiXCR on the 5' RACE reads. The sample includes some 6,900 distinct CDR3 sequences, about 4% of them seen just once. Documented time point: sample taken at primary tumor resection. Whole RNA was taken from tumor, nontumor lung or frozen PBMC; it was then sequenced unsorted. This specimen consisted of normal lung tissue next to the tumor, obtained at surgery. The receptor set was obtained from a female donor with early-stage non-small cell lung cancer.

This clonotype has at least ten counts. This beta chain came through as a stray read in a library set up for alpha chains, and its size says little. The chain uses TRBV7-3 and TRBJ2-7, with TRBD2 as a possible D gene (5 bases). V lost 5 bases, J lost 0 bases, and 8 bases lay in between. This CDR3 comprises 13 residues. Germline values: CDR1 SGHTA, CDR2 FQGTGA. The CDR3 bases are TGTGCCAGCAGCCTGGACTCCTCCTACGAGCAGTACTTC. Its protein is CASSLDSSYEQYF. Full variable domain (outside the CDR3, taken from reference TRBV7-3 and TRBJ2-7): GAGVSQTPSNKVTEKGKYVELRCDPISGHTALYWYRQSLGQGPEFLIYFQGTGAADDSGLPNDRFFAVRPEGSVSTLKIQRTERGDSAVYLCASSLDSSYEQYFGPGTRLTVT.

In its sample, this clonotype ranks as medium-sized. The size of this beta chain means little, since it is a stray read in a library made for alpha chains. The chain carries TRBV7-9 and TRBJ2-5; 9 nucleotides agree with TRBD2. In germline, CDR1 is SEHNR, CDR2 FQNEAQ (reference sequence). The trim removed 5 bases at V and 5 bases at J, leaving 9 bases unmatched. This CDR3 has 15 amino acids. CDR3 sequence: CASSPDSGGRETQYF. The CDR3 DNA reads TGTGCCAGCAGCCCTGATAGCGGGGGTAGGGAGACCCAGTACTTC.

This clonotype has more than one count but fewer than ten. The size of this beta chain means little, since it is a stray read in a library made for alpha chains. V usage is TRBV20-1 and J usage is TRBJ2-1, with no clear D. This CDR3 has 12 residues. Germline V gene data show CDR1 as DFQATT and CDR2 as SNEGSKA (reference sequence). The V end lost 7 bases, the J end lost 2 bases, and 9 bases lay between the germline ends. CDR3 nucleotides: TGCAGTGGGGATGGTCCCTACAATGAGCAGTTCTTC. Translation gives CSGDGPYNEQFF.

This clonotype was detected ten times or more. A library prepared for alpha chains yielded this beta chain as an off-target read; its size is of little meaning. This sequence joins TRBV4-1 and TRBJ2-7; 8 nucleotides align to TRBD2. With 0 bases clipped from V and 3 bases from J, the junction kept 4 bases outside the gene matches. The CDR3 sequence is 15 residues long. The germline V gene has CDR1 MGHRA and CDR2 YSYEKL. The CDR3 nucleotides are TGCGCCAGCAGCCAAGATACCCGGGAGGGCTACGAGCAGTACTTC. Translated: CASSQDTREGYEQYF.

For this clonotype: With the library built for alpha chains, this beta chain is off target and its frequency is not meaningful. The J gene is TRBJ2-3, the V gene TRBV4-1; 14 nucleotides align to TRBD2. CDR3 length: 20 amino acids. CDR1 and CDR2 (germline): MGHRA, YSYEKL. With V trimmed by 5 bases and J by 2 bases, 15 bases remained unmatched. CDR3 bases: TGCGCCAGCAGCAATCCGGGACTAGCGGGGGCGCAACCCAACACAGATACGCAGTATTTT. It is translated as CASSNPGLAGAQPNTDTQYF.

This clonotype was counted many times. This beta chain is an off-target read within a library intended for alpha chains, so its frequency means little. The gene calls are TRBV5-8 and TRBJ2-5; 7 bases match TRBD1. V lost 7 bases, J lost 1 base, and 10 bases stayed unmatched. Germline V gene sequence: CDR1 SGHTS, CDR2 YDEGEE. The CDR3 is made up of 15 amino acids. The CDR3: CASGNRGRGQETQYF. The CDR3 bases are TGTGCCAGCGGGAACAGGGGAAGGGGCCAAGAGACCCAGTACTTC.

This clonotype was observed many times. This beta chain is a stray read from a library made for alpha chains; its abundance is not meaningful. The chain carries TRBV4-2 and TRBJ2-5; the match to TRBD1 covers 7 bases. The V gene end was trimmed by 4 bases and the J gene end by 2 bases; junction bases not matched to a gene: 7. The CDR3 runs to 15 residues. Germline V gene data show CDR1 as LGHNA and CDR2 as YNFKEQ. For the CDR3, the DNA is TGTGCCAGCAGCCGAGAGGGGGCATCGCAAGAGACCCAGTACTTC. It yields the protein CASSREGASQETQYF.

In this sample, this clonotype turned up many times. Because this beta chain is a stray read in a library intended to capture alpha chains, its abundance should not be given much weight. The chain combines TRBV5-1 with TRBJ1-4; maybe TRBD1 (5 bases). This CDR3 is 15 amino acids long. The germline CDR1 and CDR2 sequences are SGHRS and YFSETQ. Trimming cost V 0 bases and J 5 bases, with 11 bases left between them. CDR3 sequence reads: CASSLAFRDNEKLFF. The CDR3 DNA reads as TGCGCCAGCAGCTTGGCCTTTCGGGACAATGAAAAACTGTTTTTT. Drawing the rest from reference TRBV5-1 and TRBJ1-4, the complete variable domain is KAGVTQTPRYLIKTRGQQVTLSCSPISGHRSVSWYQQTPGQGLQFLFEYFSETQRNKGNFPGRFSGRQFSNSRSEMNVSTLELGDSALYLCASSLAFRDNEKLFFGSGTQLSVL.